The present entry profiles one T cell receptor (beta chain) with its context. Its antigen is not yet known. No base-level quality is on record; no much larger clone is a single base apart. This entry is derived from a study of cytomegalovirus exposure and HLA in healthy donors (dated by TCRdb to 2015 to 2018). Looking at the study overall: In an earlier analysis of roughly 590 of the donors, about 260 Gb of sequence data and 90 million to 120 million unique TCR beta sequences from 150 million to 200 million T cells were reported. An early release covering roughly 600 HLA-typed donors comprised approximately 300 gigabases of sequencing data and roughly 85 million unique TCR sequences. The genetic ancestry cluster associated with self-reported Caucasian donors included 81% of the approximately 400 genotyped donors. The study aimed to test whether cataloging public T cell receptors could reveal signatures of past pathogen exposure. The study profiled the T cell repertoires of under 850 subjects by immunosequencing and related them to cytomegalovirus serostatus. In addition to the first cohort of 650 to 800 subjects, a separate validation cohort of 130 or so different subjects was used. The study combined high-throughput TCR immunosequencing, statistical association of individual TCRs with disease status, and machine learning to predict cytomegalovirus infection status. A later analysis re-analyzed previously published TCR beta repertoires from approximately 670 donors and added high-resolution HLA genotyping to study TCR occurrence patterns. Rather than using new phenotypic data, the later analysis identified candidate immune exposures from TCR beta sequences and from how often those sequences occurred across donors. An earlier analysis of around 540 of the donors applied high-throughput TCR beta sequencing to assess whether each TCR beta V gene segment acted as functional or pseudogenic. Alongside the repertoire data, information on donor age, sex, ethnicity and CMV serostatus was compiled. In a later genetic analysis, genome-wide SNP genotypes for 398 of the 666 donors were used, and that subset was treated as a discovery cohort. All discovery cohort repertoires had been generated using a single sequencing platform. Class I and class II HLA loci were covered by the typing at four-digit resolution. The number of donors typed differed by locus, with about 629-640 for A, B, C, DRB1 and DQB1, about 500 for DQA1, 600 to 610 for DPA1, and over 400 for DPB1. Five DR-DQ haplotypes were treated as single units for association and clustering because of strong linkage in the cohort. On average, roughly 240,000 unique TCR beta nucleotide sequences were sequenced per donor among 350 to 400 genotyped donors of the cohort, with roughly 18% of those sequences being non-productive.

Overall results and qualifications from the work: Compared with the approximately 670-donor mean, donors in an Asian-associated ancestry cluster had fewer N-insertions in productive TCRs, according to a later genetic analysis. The sequencing pipeline was judged likely to have produced a cluster of highly shared sequence variants as a technical artifact. In this cohort, only TCR beta chains were sequenced, and detectable features were limited by the absence of alpha or paired-chain data. Across donors, most TCR sequences were observed very rarely, whereas some public TCRs were present in many individuals. An earlier analysis of around 500 of the donors showed that most TCR beta V segments appeared in productive rearrangements either about 87% or about 30% of the time, which broadly matched IMGT annotations. Linkage disequilibrium might explain the correlated functional status among segregating V segments, but an unknown experimental factor could not be ruled out. According to a later analysis, parvovirus B19, influenza, CMV and Epstein-Barr virus appeared linked to several top co-occurrence clusters. Fewer than 20 rarely observed V segments, including chromosome 9 orphons, were excluded from the earlier analysis of about 500 of the donors because counts were too low. Three of the identified cytomegalovirus-associated TCR beta chains were confirmed in vitro to be specific for cytomegalovirus antigens. Most CMV-associated TCR beta chains appeared to be HLA-restricted in a later analysis, and the HLA associations seemed to be driven largely by CMV exposure. The study gave a list of 150 to 200 TCR beta chains associated with cytomegalovirus. In a later analysis, HLA-associated TCR beta chains showed more clonal expansion and lower generation probabilities than non-associated chains that were equally common. A further reported finding was that TCR beta sequences accurately predicted the HLA-A and HLA-B alleles for most subjects in the first cohort. Some IMGT-functional V segments, including TRBV6-2 and TRBV6-3, could not be told apart with the 87-base-pair reads, so those segments were excluded. An association between a missense DCLRE1C variant and V-gene and J-gene trimming of TCR beta chains was found in a later genetic analysis and replicated in an independent cohort. The authors suggested that the approach could potentially be extended to other disease states and immunological phenotypes. In a later analysis, TCR association rates were found to vary across HLA loci, with the most associated TCRs seen for DRB1 alleles and the fewest for HLA-C alleles. The classifier was reported to diagnose cytomegalovirus status with high specificity and sensitivity in both the original cohort and the validation cohort. Strong co-occurrence of HLA alleles, especially DR and DQ, made assigning TCR associations to individual alleles difficult. CMV serostatus was the only immune exposure information available for the cohort. A later analysis associated 16,951 TCR beta sequences with specific HLA alleles at a false discovery rate of 0.05. Presence/absence analyses assumed roughly uniform sequencing depth across donors, an assumption that may not hold. Because HLA typing was unavailable for some donors at each locus, only the typed subset was used in association tests.

The library was built by means of the immunoSEQ multiplex PCR assay. For the multiplex PCR, a mixture combining 60 forward primers for TCR Vbeta segments and 13 reverse primers for TCR Jbeta segments was used. A multiplex PCR assay on genomic DNA amplified the CDR3 region of rearranged TCR beta genes. The Illumina HiSeq System was used to sequence the amplified TCR beta libraries as 87-base-pair reads. Per the original workflow: Across the roughly 640 repertoires, a later analysis counted approximately 75 million unique TCR beta chains, 9.5 million to 12 million of which were shared by at least two donors. Raw reads were error-corrected and collapsed into unique sequences by a nearest-neighbor algorithm in which closely related sequences were merged to remove PCR and sequencing errors. To assign V, D and J gene segments, CDR3 sequences were aligned to IMGT reference sequences. For a sequence to be retained, a match of at least six nucleotides to both a V gene segment and a J gene segment was required. A rearrangement counted as productive if the CDR3 had no stop codons and remained in frame with V and J, and every other rearrangement counted as non-productive. Following IMGT convention, CDR3 was defined as the stretch from the second conserved V-encoded cysteine up to the conserved J-encoded phenylalanine. In an earlier analysis of around 640 of the donors, sequences lacking an unambiguous match to a single V gene segment were excluded. An earlier analysis of over 450 of the donors classified V segments as functional when productive rearrangements were above 56.7% and as segregating when the standard deviation between donors was above 5%. A statistical classification framework was built to diagnose cytomegalovirus status from the catalog of TCR beta chain sequences. In a later analysis, V and J genes were assigned by comparing TCR nucleotide sequences against IMGT/GENE-DB human TR gene sequences. In a later analysis, CDR3 sequences and most-parsimonious VDJ recombination scenarios were assigned using the TCRdist pipeline. In a later analysis, each TCR beta chain was defined by its CDR3 amino acid sequence together with its V-gene family, and reads lacking a unique V-gene family were excluded. As a way to deal with suspected cross-contamination and a sequencing artifact, a later analysis dropped roughly 620 nucleotide sequences that were highly shared and had low generation probability. In a later analysis, a clonal expansion index for each public chain was calculated from normalized within-repertoire ranks of inferred template counts. A later analysis computed generation probabilities with a VDJ recombination model fitted to out-of-frame rearrangements, and checked the results against IGoR. In a later analysis, TCR-TCR, TCR-HLA and TCR-CMV co-occurrence was scored with hypergeometric tests, and a repertoire-size bias correction was applied to TCR pairs. False discovery rates were estimated in a later analysis by permuting HLA or CMV assignments 20 times. A later analysis grouped co-occurring TCRs with DBSCAN, adding TCRdist sequence similarity when clustering within HLA-allele-positive subsets. Co-occurrence clustering excluded repertoires with fewer than 30,000 or more than 120,000 public chains, plus five with anomalous nucleotide sharing. In TCRdb, the immuneACCESS table is reduced to in-frame sequences with V and J assigned. These tables do not hold every clone; where another copy was compared, an unresolved V gene accounts for under half, and the others remain unexplained. V and J calls and clone size are as listed in that table; D and trimming were resolved from the DNA. Here the sample has some 120,000 clones; 79% occur a single time. 3.5% to 4.5% of the sample is taken by the ten largest.

The cohort comprised some 680 healthy bone marrow donors. At the time of sampling, all cohort members were nominally healthy, though unrecorded immune exposures were likely present. The donor was CMV seropositive and belonged to the group of more than 250 seropositive cohort members. A peripheral blood sample was collected from each donor, and TCR beta sequencing was performed on peripheral blood mononuclear cells. Genomic DNA was extracted from the blood cell samples with the Qiagen DNeasy Blood Extraction Kit. The CDR3 measures 14 amino acids from cysteine to phenylalanine. The read is trimmed to its CDR3 DNA, 42 bases read in frame from base 1. The junction shows trimming of 0 bases on V and 8 bases on J, and the gene matches do not reach 5 bases of it. CDR1 SGHRS and CDR2 YFSETQ are derived from the germline V gene.

The TCR comes from a man aged 30 to 45 in good health and CMV-seropositive. This chain joins TRBV5-1 to TRBJ1-2, with 9 bases matching TRBD1. The sample comprised PBMCs. The DNA sequence is as follows: TGCGCCAGCAGCTTGGACAGGGGGCCGGGGGGCTACACCTTC. Protein translation: CASSLDRGPGGYTF.